These 15 T cell receptor beta chains share one sample of origin, sequenced in a study of shared clonotypes between healthy human individuals. CD45RO-negative, CCR7-selected cells formed the naive CD8 fraction, which excluded terminally differentiated effector memory CD45RA+ cells. TCRdb's table, derived via immunoSEQ multiplex PCR, lists solely in-frame clones and lacks some. The profile shows roughly 2 million clones, just under 95% of them singletons. Sequenced sample: naive CD8+ T cells sorted from blood. These receptors originate from a man aged 18-30 years in good health.

The chain couples TRBV5-6 to TRBJ2-7; TRBD2 agrees at 8 bases. Trimming cost V 0 bases and J 2 bases; bases outside gene matches: 7. Germline V lookup: CDR1 SGHDT, CDR2 YYEEEE. The CDR3 is 16 amino acids. In DNA, the CDR3 is TGTGCCAGCAGCTTGGTTCCTAGCGGGTCGACCTACGAGCAGTACTTC. It codes for CASSLVPSGSTYEQYF.

CDR3: CASSLEGGTVETQYF. In DNA form, the CDR3 reads TGCGCCAGCAGCTTGGAGGGCGGGACAGTAGAGACCCAGTACTTC. This rearrangement joins TRBV5-1 to TRBJ2-5, with a possible D match to TRBD1 (7 bases). This CDR3 has 15 amino acids. Trimming shortened V by 0 bases and J by 4 bases, and 13 bases separated the two germline ends. The germline V gene encodes CDR1 SGHRS and CDR2 YFSETQ.

The genes are TRBV15 and TRBJ2-1; tentatively, D is TRBD2 (5 bases). CDR1 is LNHNV and CDR2 is YYDKDF in the germline V gene (reference sequence). The CDR3 extends over 13 amino acids. V was trimmed by 8 bases and J by 2 bases, leaving 10 bases between them. The CDR3 DNA reads TGTGCCACCGAGCTAGCCCCCTACAATGAGCAGTTCTTC. Its translation is CATELAPYNEQFF.

This chain links TRBV21-1 with TRBJ1-5. TRBV21-1 is reported as a pseudogene. The CDR3 is made up of 17 amino acids. Here the CDR3 DNA reads TGTGCCAGCAGCAGAAAAAGGGGTCGGGGTACCAATCAGCCCCAGCATTTT. Amino acids: CASSRKRGRGTNQPQHF.

The CDR3 DNA follows: TGTGCCGGAAGACAGGGTTACGAGCAGTACTTC. Translating it yields CAGRQGYEQYF. The chain links TRBV6-1 to TRBJ2-7; 7 bases are shared with TRBD1. CDR1 and CDR2 (germline): MNHNS, SASEGT. This CDR3 contains 11 residues. V was clipped by 11 bases and J by 4 bases; unmatched bases: 5.

The chain links TRBV6-1 to TRBJ1-5; maybe TRBD1 (6 bases). The CDR3 has 17 residues. The germline CDR1 and CDR2 sequences are MNHNS and SASEGT. Trimming took 3 bases from V and 3 from J, leaving 18 bases between them. CDR3 coding DNA: TGTGCCAGCAGTGATCGGTATCGGACAGCTATCAATCAGCCCCAGCATTTT. Amino acids: CASSDRYRTAINQPQHF.

The chain has TRBV9 and TRBJ1-2; 10 bases align to TRBD1. V was pared by 4 bases and J by 7 bases, with 7 bases of the junction left unmatched. The CDR3 extends over 14 amino acids. Germline CDR1 SGDLS, CDR2 YYNGEE. The DNA for the CDR3 is TGTGCCAGCAGCATAGGACAGGGGGAAGTTGGCTACACCTTC. Translation gives CASSIGQGEVGYTF.

The chain joins TRBV7-2 to TRBJ1-1; D is unclear. V gave up 0 bases and J gave up 2 bases, with 4 bases separating them. This CDR3 is built from 13 residues. Per germline, CDR1 SGHTA and CDR2 FQGNSA. DNA for the CDR3: TGTGCCAGCAGCTTAGCATTCAACACTGAAGCTTTCTTT. This encodes CASSLAFNTEAFF.

This chain uses TRBV27 with TRBJ2-3; no definite D call. Per the germline V gene, CDR1 is MNHEY and CDR2 is SMNVEV (reference sequence). Trimming pared 9 bases from V and 5 bases from J, leaving 12 bases between. The CDR3 length is 12 residues. CDR3 coding DNA: TGTGCCAGTATGGGTTTTCTAGATACGCAGTATTTT. The encoded protein is CASMGFLDTQYF.

The chain recombines TRBV9 with TRBJ2-3; D perhaps matches TRBD2 (6 bases). V shed 3 bases and J shed 5 bases, with 16 bases lying between them. This CDR3 has 15 amino acids. Germline values: CDR1 SGDLS, CDR2 YYNGEE. This chain's CDR3 is CASSASSAGIDTQYF. The DNA for the CDR3 is TGTGCCAGCAGCGCATCGTCTGCGGGAATAGATACGCAGTATTTT.

The rearrangement links TRBV19 to TRBJ1-5, with TRBD1 matching 10 bases. Germline CDR1 LNHDA, CDR2 SQIVND (reference sequence). The CDR3 is 15 amino acids. Trimming at V came to 6 bases and at J to 5 bases, leaving 7 bases not matched to a gene. Here the CDR3 DNA reads TGTGCCAGTAGACTATCGACAGGGGGCGATCAGCCCCAGCATTTT. Encoded protein: CASRLSTGGDQPQHF.

This rearrangement joins TRBV9 to TRBJ2-2; 7 bases map to TRBD1. With 4 bases clipped from V and 4 bases from J, the junction kept 1 base outside the gene matches. Germline V gene lookup returns CDR1 SGDLS and CDR2 YYNGEE. This CDR3 contains 13 residues. The CDR3 nucleotides read TGTGCCAGCAGCCGGGACAGCACCGGGGAGCTGTTTTTT. It specifies CASSRDSTGELFF.

The rearrangement uses TRBV7-9 and TRBJ2-3; D call uncertain. Germline V gives CDR1 SEHNR, CDR2 FQNEAQ (reference sequence). This CDR3 spans 13 amino acids. V lost 1 base, J lost 5 bases, and 7 bases lay in between. The CDR3 coding sequence is TGTGCCAGCAGCTTAGGGGTGAGAGATACGCAGTATTTT. It encodes CASSLGVRDTQYF.

This clone was seen a few times. Here the CDR3 DNA reads TGTGCCAGCAGCGGAACAGACAGGGGCTATGGCTACACCTTC. This sequence encodes CASSGTDRGYGYTF. V gene TRBV13 combines with J gene TRBJ1-2, with 8 bases matching TRBD1. The junction had 6 bases not matched to a gene; V was cut back by 5 bases and J by 4 bases. The CDR3 covers 14 residues. CDR1 and CDR2 from the germline V gene are PRHDT and FYEKMQ (reference sequence).

This clone was seen a single time. V usage is TRBV5-1 and J usage is TRBJ2-1, with D possibly being TRBD2 (5 bases). The V gene lost 4 bases and the J gene lost 0 bases, with 14 bases spanning the gap. Germline CDR1 reads SGHRS; CDR2 reads YFSETQ. This CDR3 comprises 16 residues. The CDR3 DNA follows: TGCGCCAGCAGCGACGGACTGAAGACCTCCTACAATGAGCAGTTCTTC. Residues: CASSDGLKTSYNEQFF.